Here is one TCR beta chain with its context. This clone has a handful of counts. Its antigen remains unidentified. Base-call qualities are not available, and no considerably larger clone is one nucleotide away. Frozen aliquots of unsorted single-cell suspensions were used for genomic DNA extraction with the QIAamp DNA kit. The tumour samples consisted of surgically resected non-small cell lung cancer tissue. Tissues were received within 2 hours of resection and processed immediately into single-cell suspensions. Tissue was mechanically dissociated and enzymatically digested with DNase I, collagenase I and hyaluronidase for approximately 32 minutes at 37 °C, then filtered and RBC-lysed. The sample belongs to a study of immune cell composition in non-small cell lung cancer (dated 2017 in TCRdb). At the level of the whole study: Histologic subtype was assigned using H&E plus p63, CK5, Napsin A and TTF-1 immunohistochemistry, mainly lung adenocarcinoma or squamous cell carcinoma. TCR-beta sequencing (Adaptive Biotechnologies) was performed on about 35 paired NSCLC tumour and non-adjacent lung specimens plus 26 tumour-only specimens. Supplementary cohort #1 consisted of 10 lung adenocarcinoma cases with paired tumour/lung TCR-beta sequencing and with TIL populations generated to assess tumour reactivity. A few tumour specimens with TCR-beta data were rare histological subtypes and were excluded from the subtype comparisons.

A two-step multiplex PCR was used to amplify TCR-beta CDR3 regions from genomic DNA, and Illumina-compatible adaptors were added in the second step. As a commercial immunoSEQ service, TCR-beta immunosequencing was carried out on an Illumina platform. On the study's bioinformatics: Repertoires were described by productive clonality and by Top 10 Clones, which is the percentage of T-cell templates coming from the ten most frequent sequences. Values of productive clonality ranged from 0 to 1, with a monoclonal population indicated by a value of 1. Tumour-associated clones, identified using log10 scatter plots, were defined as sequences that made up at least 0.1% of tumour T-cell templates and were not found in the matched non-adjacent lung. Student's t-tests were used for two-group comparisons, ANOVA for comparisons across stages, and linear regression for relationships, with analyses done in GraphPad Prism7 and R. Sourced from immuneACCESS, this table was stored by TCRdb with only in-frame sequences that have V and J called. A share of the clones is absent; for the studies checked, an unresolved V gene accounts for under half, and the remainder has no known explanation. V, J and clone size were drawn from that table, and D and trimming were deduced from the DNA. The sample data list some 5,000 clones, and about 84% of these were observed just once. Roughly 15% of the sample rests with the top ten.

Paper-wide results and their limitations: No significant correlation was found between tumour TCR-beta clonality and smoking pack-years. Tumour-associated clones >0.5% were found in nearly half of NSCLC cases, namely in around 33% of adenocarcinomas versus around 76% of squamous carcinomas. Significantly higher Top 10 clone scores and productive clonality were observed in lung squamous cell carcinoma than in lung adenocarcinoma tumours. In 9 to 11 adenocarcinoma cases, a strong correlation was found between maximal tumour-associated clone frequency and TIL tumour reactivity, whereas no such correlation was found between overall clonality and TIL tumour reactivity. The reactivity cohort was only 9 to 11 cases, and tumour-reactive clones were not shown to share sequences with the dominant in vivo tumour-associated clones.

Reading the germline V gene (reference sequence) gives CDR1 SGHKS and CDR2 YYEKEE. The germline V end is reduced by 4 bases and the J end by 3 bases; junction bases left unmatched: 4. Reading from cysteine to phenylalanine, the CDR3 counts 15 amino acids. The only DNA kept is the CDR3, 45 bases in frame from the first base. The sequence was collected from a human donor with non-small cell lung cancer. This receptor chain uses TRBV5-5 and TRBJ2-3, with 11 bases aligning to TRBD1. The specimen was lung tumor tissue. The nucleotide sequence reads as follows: TGTGCCAGCAGCCGGACAGGGGGCTGGACAGATACGCAGTATTTT. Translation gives CASSRTGGWTDTQYF.